This is a list of T cell receptor beta chains from one sample in a study of regulatory T cells in long-lasting Graves disease. TCRdb analysed the multiplex PCR reads with MiXCR anew, one entry per CDR3 protein. The sample contains about 430,000 distinct CDR3 sequences, 15% of which appear only once. The same data also went into a second study, on T cells in Graves' hyperthyroidism and ophthalmopathy.

The source was peripheral blood mononuclear cells (PBMCs), collected at new diagnosis, from a patient treated with antithyroid drugs. The receptors come from a woman aged 40 to 50 with Graves disease. Both conserved end residues are part of each CDR3. The D gene is left open where the match is weak. Some rows have no size entry. The others give once, few or many, or a class for an expanded clone.

clone size: NA
D gene: TRBD1
J gene: TRBJ1-5
V gene: TRBV6-2/TRBV6-3
CDR3 protein: CASRLQDRAYSNQPQHF
CDR3 DNA: TGTGCCAGCAGACTCCAGGACAGGGCATATAGCAATCAGCCCCAGCATTTT

clone size: many
D gene: TRBD2
J gene: TRBJ2-2
V gene: TRBV3-1
CDR3 protein: CASSQVLAGLLGTGELFF
CDR3 DNA: TGTGCCAGCAGCCAAGTCTTAGCGGGGCTCTTAGGCACCGGGGAGCTGTTTTTT

clone size: NA
D gene: NA
J gene: TRBJ2-5
V gene: TRBV7-8
CDR3 protein: CASSLVEGRLQETKYF
CDR3 DNA: TGTGCCAGCAGCCTAGTAGAGGGGAGATTACAAGAGACCAAGTACTTC

clone size: many
D gene: NA
J gene: TRBJ1-1
V gene: TRBV28
CDR3 protein: CASSSNTLRRGGHTEAFF
CDR3 DNA: TGTGCCAGCAGTTCAAATACGCTTAGGAGGGGGGGGCACACTGAAGCTTTCTTT

clone size: NA
D gene: NA
J gene: TRBJ2-7
V gene: TRBV6-1
CDR3 protein: CATIQGPHEQYF
CDR3 DNA: TGTGCCACCATACAGGGTCCCCACGAGCAGTACTTC

clone size: few
D gene: TRBD1
J gene: TRBJ1-2
V gene: TRBV14
CDR3 protein: CASSRQGSNYGYTF
CDR3 DNA: TGTGCCAGCAGTCGACAGGGCAGTAACTATGGCTACACCTTC

clone size: many
D gene: NA
J gene: TRBJ2-6
V gene: TRBV11-2
CDR3 protein: CASSLEASGANVLTF
CDR3 DNA: TGTGCCAGCAGCTTAGAGGCCTCTGGGGCCAACGTCCTGACTTTC

clone size: many
D gene: TRBD1
J gene: TRBJ2-2
V gene: TRBV12-3/TRBV12-4
CDR3 protein: CASTKDRMNTGELFF
CDR3 DNA: TGTGCCAGCACCAAGGACAGGATGAACACCGGGGAGCTGTTTTTT

clone size: few
D gene: NA
J gene: TRBJ2-1
V gene: TRBV25-1
CDR3 protein: CASSYILDHEQFF
CDR3 DNA: TGTGCCAGCAGCTACATCCTTGACCATGAGCAGTTCTTC

clone size: many
D gene: TRBD2
J gene: TRBJ2-7
V gene: TRBV28
CDR3 protein: CASSSRTSGSAVEQYF
CDR3 DNA: TGTGCCAGCAGTTCTAGGACTAGCGGGAGTGCTGTCGAGCAGTACTTC

clone size: NA
D gene: NA
J gene: TRBJ2-3
V gene: TRBV6-5
CDR3 protein: CASSYEGETDTQYF
CDR3 DNA: TGTGCCAGCAGTTACGAGGGGGAAACAGATACGCAGTATTTT

clone size: many
D gene: NA
J gene: TRBJ1-1
V gene: TRBV7-9
CDR3 protein: CASSLKVGALNTEAFF
CDR3 DNA: TGTGCCAGCAGCTTAAAGGTCGGCGCCTTGAACACTGAAGCTTTCTTT

clone size: many
D gene: NA
J gene: TRBJ1-1
V gene: TRBV27
CDR3 protein: CASSLDRSGTEAFF
CDR3 DNA: TGTGCCAGCAGTTTAGACAGGAGTGGGACTGAAGCTTTCTTT

clone size: many
D gene: TRBD1
J gene: TRBJ1-1
V gene: TRBV19
CDR3 protein: CASRPYGQGTEAFF
CDR3 DNA: TGTGCCAGTAGGCCCTACGGACAGGGGACTGAAGCTTTCTTT

clone size: few
D gene: NA
J gene: TRBJ2-7
V gene: TRBV15
CDR3 protein: CATSSAGSSYEQYF
CDR3 DNA: TGTGCCACCAGCAGTGCGGGAAGCTCCTACGAGCAGTACTTC

clone size: few
D gene: NA
J gene: TRBJ2-7
V gene: TRBV28
CDR3 protein: CASSKQVSEQYF
CDR3 DNA: TGTGCCAGCAGCAAGCAGGTGAGCGAGCAGTACTTC

clone size: NA
D gene: NA
J gene: TRBJ1-5
V gene: TRBV7-9
CDR3 protein: CASSLGSNQHQHF
CDR3 DNA: TGTGCCAGCAGCTTAGGGAGCAATCAGCACCAGCATTTC

clone size: many
D gene: TRBD2
J gene: TRBJ2-2
V gene: TRBV11-2
CDR3 protein: CASSPWTSGRAGTGELFF
CDR3 DNA: TGTGCCAGCAGCCCCTGGACTAGCGGGAGGGCCGGCACCGGGGAGCTGTTTTTT

clone size: NA
D gene: TRBD1
J gene: TRBJ1-6
V gene: TRBV4-3
CDR3 protein: CASSHLKGQGSSPLHF
CDR3 DNA: TGCGCCAGCAGCCACCTCAAGGGACAGGGTAGTTCACCCCTCCACTTT

clone size: many
D gene: TRBD2
J gene: TRBJ2-1
V gene: TRBV11-3
CDR3 protein: CASSPGLAGRSEQFF
CDR3 DNA: TGTGCCAGCAGCCCCGGACTAGCGGGAAGGTCTGAGCAGTTCTTC

clone size: few
D gene: TRBD2
J gene: TRBJ2-7
V gene: TRBV4-1
CDR3 protein: CASSQLGLFYEQYF
CDR3 DNA: TGCGCCAGCAGCCAACTGGGACTATTCTACGAGCAGTACTTC

clone size: few
D gene: NA
J gene: TRBJ2-5
V gene: TRBV5-1
CDR3 protein: CASSSNTRGEETQYF
CDR3 DNA: TGCGCCAGCAGCTCCAACACCAGGGGCGAAGAGACCCAGTACTTC

clone size: once
D gene: TRBD1
J gene: TRBJ1-5
V gene: TRBV18
CDR3 protein: CASPTGESNQPQHF
CDR3 DNA: TGTGCCAGCCCGACAGGGGAAAGCAATCAGCCCCAGCATTTT

clone size: NA
D gene: TRBD1
J gene: TRBJ2-3
V gene: TRBV7-2
CDR3 protein: CASSGTDFTDTQYF
CDR3 DNA: TGTGCCAGCAGCGGGACAGACTTCACAGATACGCAGTATTTT

clone size: many
D gene: TRBD1
J gene: TRBJ1-1
V gene: TRBV28
CDR3 protein: CASSLWGQGGDMNTEAFF
CDR3 DNA: TGTGCCAGCAGTTTATGGGGACAGGGTGGGGACATGAACACTGAAGCTTTCTTT

clone size: NA
D gene: NA
J gene: TRBJ2-1
V gene: TRBV2
CDR3 protein: CASPGNNNEQFF
CDR3 DNA: TGTGCCAGCCCCGGTAACAACAATGAGCAGTTCTTC

clone size: few
D gene: NA
J gene: TRBJ2-1
V gene: TRBV30
CDR3 protein: CAWSVQRVWQFF
CDR3 DNA: TGTGCCTGGAGTGTACAGCGGGTTTGGCAGTTCTTC

clone size: many
D gene: TRBD1
J gene: TRBJ2-7
V gene: TRBV6-1
CDR3 protein: CASSKTSDRFPYEQYF
CDR3 DNA: TGTGCCAGCAGTAAAACTTCGGACAGGTTTCCCTACGAGCAGTACTTC

clone size: many
D gene: NA
J gene: TRBJ2-6
V gene: TRBV6-1
CDR3 protein: CASKEAGPSGANVLTF
CDR3 DNA: TGTGCCAGCAAGGAGGCAGGTCCCTCTGGGGCCAACGTCCTGACTTTC

clone size: once
D gene: TRBD1
J gene: TRBJ2-7
V gene: TRBV11-2
CDR3 protein: CASSVVDPGTGEQYF
CDR3 DNA: TGTGCCAGCAGCGTAGTAGACCCAGGGACAGGCGAGCAGTACTTC

clone size: NA
D gene: TRBD1
J gene: TRBJ1-5
V gene: TRBV5-5
CDR3 protein: CASSEQGAFGQPQHF
CDR3 DNA: TGTGCCAGCAGCGAACAGGGGGCTTTTGGTCAGCCCCAGCATTTT

clone size: many
D gene: TRBD1
J gene: TRBJ2-5
V gene: TRBV20-1
CDR3 protein: CSASPRTGGGETQYF
CDR3 DNA: TGCAGTGCTAGCCCCAGGACAGGGGGGGGGGAGACCCAGTACTTC

clone size: many
D gene: TRBD1
J gene: TRBJ1-4
V gene: TRBV20-1
CDR3 protein: CSARTGGEKLFF
CDR3 DNA: TGCAGTGCGAGGACAGGGGGCGAAAAACTGTTTTTT

clone size: NA
D gene: NA
J gene: TRBJ2-4
V gene: TRBV10-3
CDR3 protein: CAISGSENIQYF
CDR3 DNA: TGTGCCATCAGTGGTTCTGAGAACATTCAGTACTTC

clone size: many
D gene: TRBD2
J gene: TRBJ2-1
V gene: TRBV6-1
CDR3 protein: CASSPWTSGDYNEQFF
CDR3 DNA: TGTGCCAGCAGTCCGTGGACTAGCGGAGACTACAATGAGCAGTTCTTC

clone size: many
D gene: TRBD2
J gene: TRBJ2-2
V gene: TRBV5-4
CDR3 protein: CASSLVGLPDGELFF
CDR3 DNA: TGTGCCAGCAGCCTCGTGGGACTACCTGACGGGGAGCTGTTTTTT

clone size: many
D gene: TRBD2
J gene: TRBJ2-1
V gene: TRBV20-1
CDR3 protein: CSASSSGLAGHNEQFF
CDR3 DNA: TGCAGTGCTAGCTCTTCAGGACTAGCGGGTCACAATGAGCAGTTCTTC

clone size: few
D gene: TRBD1
J gene: TRBJ2-1
V gene: TRBV6-2/TRBV6-3
CDR3 protein: CASSPGTDRFVQFF
CDR3 DNA: TGTGCCAGCAGCCCCGGGACAGACCGGTTTGTGCAGTTCTTC

clone size: NA
D gene: NA
J gene: TRBJ1-4
V gene: TRBV12-3/TRBV12-4
CDR3 protein: CASSNTPKEKLFF
CDR3 DNA: TGTGCCAGCAGCAACACACCGAAAGAAAAACTGTTTTTT

clone size: NA
D gene: NA
J gene: TRBJ2-7
V gene: TRBV11-2
CDR3 protein: CASSWRAGGSTEQYF
CDR3 DNA: TGTGCCAGCAGCTGGAGGGCCGGTGGTTCGACCGAGCAGTACTTC

clone size: many
D gene: NA
J gene: TRBJ1-5
V gene: TRBV12-5
CDR3 protein: CASGLSLPPDSNYSNQPQHF
CDR3 DNA: TGTGCTAGTGGTTTGTCCCTCCCCCCGGACAGCAATTATAGCAATCAGCCCCAGCATTTT

clone size: NA
D gene: TRBD2
J gene: TRBJ2-4
V gene: TRBV19
CDR3 protein: CASSASRATSGRRLAKNIQYF
CDR3 DNA: TGTGCCAGTAGCGCTTCCAGAGCGACTAGCGGGAGACGGCTAGCCAAAAACATTCAGTACTTC

clone size: NA
D gene: NA
J gene: TRBJ1-5
V gene: TRBV20-1
CDR3 protein: CSARDVGTQPQHF
CDR3 DNA: TGCAGTGCTAGAGATGTGGGGACTCAGCCCCAGCATTTT

clone size: many
D gene: TRBD2
J gene: TRBJ2-7
V gene: TRBV12-3/TRBV12-4
CDR3 protein: CASRSGSGSNTYEQYF
CDR3 DNA: TGTGCCAGCAGATCCGGAAGCGGGAGTAACACCTACGAGCAGTACTTC